This TCR beta chain was sequenced in a study of blood T cells in healthy people across ages. Study observations and caveats: Unsorted PBMCs ruled out conclusive naive versus antigen-experienced comparison.

A J-beta primer mix and a sample-barcoded 5' primer were used in a second PCR of about 7 to 12 cycles. TCRdb fed the 5' RACE reads into MiXCR, producing one record per CDR3 protein. The table lists 500,000 to 550,000 distinct CDR3 sequences, 24% of them singletons, with 8.7% in the top ten. The CDR3 loop spans 13 amino acids. V lost 8 bases and J lost 4, with 11 bases in between. The study recruited healthy Caucasian donors from Russia who were aged about 6 to 90. This clonotype was recorded many times. Its antigen is still unknown. This sample also belongs to another study, concerning T cells of mothers and their children.

The clonotype was recovered from a boy aged 5-17 years in good health. The sequencing sample was made of blood. V usage is TRBV12-3 or TRBV12-4 and J usage is TRBJ2-2; D perhaps matches TRBD2 (5 bases). The CDR3 here is CASATSTTGELFF. CDR3 DNA: TGTGCCAGCGCAACTAGTACCACCGGGGAGCTGTTTTTT.